Sequencing of this TCR beta chain was carried out in a study of siplizumab effects on memory and regulatory T cells. The study, taken as a whole, reports: Contribution to the alloresponse seemed major for naive T cells, which also seemed more diverse than memory cells. Proliferating Tregs' suppressive function in siplizumab cultures went unconfirmed.

TCRdb's copy holds only in-frame clones and misses some; the assay was immunoSEQ multiplex PCR. Of about 94,000 clones in the sample, approximately 95% are singletons; the top ten hold roughly 0.3%. This clone appeared a single time. What it binds is unknown. Trimming at V came to 3 bases and at J to 9 bases, leaving 7 bases not matched to a gene. Germline CDR1 and CDR2: SGDLS and YYNGEE. The CDR3 is 14 residues long. The chain has TRBV9 and TRBJ2-1, with 9 bases matching TRBD2. Sequencing was done on a sample of non-Treg CD4+ T cells sorted from blood. This receptor was taken from a human donor in good health. The CDR3 nucleotides are TGTGCCAGCAGCGGTGGCGGGGGGGCCGTTGAGCAGTTCTTC. It codes for CASSGGGGAVEQFF.